Each of the 15 T cell receptor beta chains below was sequenced from the same sample in a study of graft-versus-host responses after intestinal transplantation. Processing was applied to graft tissue in order to liberate intraepithelial and lamina propria lymphocytes. The protocol was immunoSEQ multiplex PCR, while the TCRdb copy is restricted to in-frame clones and leaves out a portion. Here the sample spans 15,000 to 20,000 clones, roughly 83% being singletons. The source material was ileum tissue, sampled approximately 83 weeks after intestinal transplantation. All receptors come from a human patient who received an intestinal transplant, so some T cells may come from the graft donor.

On this clone itself: Within the sample, other DNA sequences also encode this same CDR3. V gene TRBV4-2 combines with J gene TRBJ2-7; possible D gene TRBD1, 5 bases. Germline V gene sequence: CDR1 LGHNA, CDR2 YNFKEQ. Trimming removed 0 bases at V and 3 bases at J, with 12 bases between. CDR3 size: 15 residues. The CDR3 spells CASSQEGPPNYEQYF. CDR3 coding DNA: TGTGCCAGCAGCCAAGAGGGGCCACCCAACTACGAGCAGTACTTC.

J is TRBJ1-2 and V is TRBV5-4, with a possible D match to TRBD1 (5 bases). Germline V gene sequence: CDR1 SGHNT, CDR2 YYREEE (reference sequence). The germline V and J ends were trimmed by 7 bases and 6 bases, with 16 bases remaining between them. The CDR3 contains 13 residues. CDR3 sequence: CASREVGVDGYTF. The CDR3 nucleotides read TGTGCCAGCCGTGAGGTAGGGGTAGATGGCTACACCTTC.

The chain employs TRBV18 and TRBJ1-4; D not resolved. From germline, CDR1 is KGHSH and CDR2 LQKENI. The CDR3 extends over 14 amino acids. The germline V and J ends were trimmed by 3 bases and 3 bases, with 8 bases remaining between them. This CDR3 is CASSPRGSNEKLFF. The CDR3 DNA reads as TGTGCCAGCTCACCTCGGGGTTCTAATGAAAAACTGTTTTTT.

The genes are TRBV5-4 and TRBJ1-2; D remains unclear. The CDR3 has 14 residues. V was cut by 4 bases and J by 4 bases, with 14 bases left in between. Germline CDR1 is SGHNT and CDR2 is YYREEE (reference sequence). The CDR3 protein is CASSREVLGYGYTF. CDR3 DNA: TGTGCCAGCAGCCGCGAGGTCTTGGGCTATGGCTACACCTTC.

This rearrangement joins TRBV18 to TRBJ1-2, with D tentatively TRBD1 (5 bases). CDR3 size: 13 residues. The germline CDR1 and CDR2 sequences are KGHSH and LQKENI. V lost 6 bases and J lost 5, with 13 bases in between. The CDR3 bases are TGTGCCAGCTCCCCTATGGGGGATTATGGCTACACCTTC. Residues: CASSPMGDYGYTF.

This clone has a single count. This chain uses TRBV25-1 with TRBJ2-2; possible D gene TRBD1, 6 bases. The V end was cut by 0 bases, the J end by 5 bases, with 10 bases between. This CDR3 is built from 15 residues. From germline, CDR1 is MGHDK and CDR2 SYGVNS. The CDR3 sequence: CASSEYYRDTGELFF. For the CDR3, the DNA is TGTGCCAGCAGTGAATACTACAGGGATACCGGGGAGCTGTTTTTT.

The rearrangement joins TRBV18 to TRBJ1-1; D gene ambiguous. The CDR3 is 15 residues long. Per the germline V gene, CDR1 is KGHSH and CDR2 is LQKENI. Between the trimmed V and J ends, which lost 0 bases and 5 bases, there was a span of 13 bases. The CDR3 spells CASSPPALTRTEAFF. The CDR3 DNA reads TGTGCCAGCTCACCACCTGCGTTAACACGGACTGAAGCTTTCTTT.

This sequence joins TRBV20-1 and TRBJ2-5, with no clear D. Between the trimmed V and J ends, which lost 5 bases and 11 bases, there was a span of 12 bases. Germline V gives CDR1 DFQATT, CDR2 SNEGSKA (reference sequence). The CDR3 totals 10 residues. CDR3 protein: CSAGVFRQYF. CDR3 sequence (DNA): TGCAGTGCTGGAGTCTTCCGGCAGTACTTC.

The chain recombines TRBV19 with TRBJ2-7; D ambiguous. CDR1 and CDR2 (germline): LNHDA, SQIVND (reference sequence). V was pared by 8 bases and J by 4 bases, with 15 bases between. The CDR3 is made up of 13 amino acids. The CDR3 nucleotides are TGTGCCAGTTCATCCTCCGGTGTATACGAGCAGTACTTC. It specifies CASSSSGVYEQYF.

This chain links TRBV5-4 with TRBJ2-5; no clear D. From germline, CDR1 is SGHNT and CDR2 YYREEE (reference sequence). V was shortened by 2 bases and J by 3 bases, with 8 bases between the two germline ends. This CDR3 spans 13 amino acids. In DNA, the CDR3 is TGTGCCAGCAGCTTCCTGGCAGAAGAGACCCAGTACTTC. As protein: CASSFLAEETQYF. The whole variable domain, remainder taken from reference TRBV5-4 and TRBJ2-5, is ETGVTQSPTHLIKTRGQQVTLRCSSQSGHNTVSWYQQALGQGPQFIFQYYREEENGRGNFPPRFSGLQFPNYSSELNVNALELDDSALYLCASSFLAEETQYFGPGTRLLVL.

This clone was seen more than once but under ten times. The chain links TRBV5-5 to TRBJ1-3, with no clear D. V was cut by 4 bases and J by 0 bases, with 11 bases left in between. This CDR3 has 15 residues. CDR1 and CDR2 (germline): SGHKS, YYEKEE (reference sequence). CDR3 protein: CASSTGPSSGNTIYF. Here the CDR3 DNA reads TGTGCCAGCAGCACCGGACCCTCCTCTGGAAACACCATATATTTT. Variable domain in full (rest from reference TRBV5-5 and TRBJ1-3): DAGVTQSPTHLIKTRGQQVTLRCSPISGHKSVSWYQQVLGQGPQFIFQYYEKEERGRGNFPDRFSARQFPNYSSELNVNALLLGDSALYLCASSTGPSSGNTIYFGEGSWLTVV.

The rearrangement links TRBV15 to TRBJ2-5, with 8 nucleotides matching TRBD2. The J call is in doubt because the DNA end fits TRBJ2-7 better. The CDR3 length is 16 residues. CDR1 and CDR2 (germline): LNHNV, YYDKDF (reference sequence). The CDR3 protein is CATSRASGLEPYEQYF. The CDR3 region has the DNA TGTGCCACCAGCAGAGCATCGGGACTAGAGCCCTACGAGCAGTACTTC.

The rearrangement joins TRBV4-2 to TRBJ2-5; perhaps TRBD1 as D (6 bases). The CDR3 length is 13 residues. V gave up 3 bases and J gave up 12 bases, with 17 bases separating them. CDR1 and CDR2 (germline): LGHNA, YNFKEQ. DNA of the CDR3: TGTGCCAGCAGCCAGGACAGAAGGGACCGGGAGTACTTC. It is translated as CASSQDRRDREYF.

The V and J genes are TRBV7-9 and TRBJ1-1; no definite D call. V was cut by 1 base and J by 3 bases, with 6 bases left in between. The CDR3 sequence is 13 residues long. Germline V gene lookup returns CDR1 SEHNR and CDR2 FQNEAQ (reference sequence). The CDR3 region is CASSLDSDTEAFF. The CDR3, as DNA: TGTGCCAGCAGCTTAGATTCCGACACTGAAGCTTTCTTT.

The chain recombines TRBV19 with TRBJ1-3; possible D gene TRBD1, 5 bases. The CDR3 consists of 13 residues. Per the germline V gene, CDR1 is LNHDA and CDR2 is SQIVND (reference sequence). Trimming stripped 5 bases from V and 3 bases from J, with 8 bases between. The CDR3 loop reads CASSQGSGNTIYF. The CDR3 DNA is TGTGCCAGTAGTCAGGGAAGTGGAAACACCATATATTTT.